These 20 T cell receptor beta chains originate from one sample sequenced in a study of human T cells and chemical hapten exposure. TCRdb re-derived calls from the RACE reads in MiXCR, one entry per CDR3 protein. The table includes approximately 90,000 distinct CDR3 sequences, 8.5% detected once. Documented time point: pre-sensitization, week 0. Treatment here: therapeutic diphenylcyclopropenone sensitization with weekly scalp DPC. The material was whole blood, obtained in connection with sensitization to the hapten diphenylcyclopropenone (DPC). The receptors here all came from a man aged 35 to 55 with alopecia areata. Some clones in this sample may be carry-over from other donors' samples.

The table lists this clonotype with a few counts. The CDR3 protein is CASSRTGPYSPLHF. CDR3 sequence (DNA): TGTGCCAGCAGTAGGACAGGACCTTATTCACCCCTCCACTTT. V usage is TRBV6-5 and J usage is TRBJ1-6, with 7 bases matching TRBD1. This CDR3 region has 14 residues. V lost 5 bases to trimming and J lost 8 bases; unmatched junction nucleotides: 6. Looked up from germline, CDR1 is MNHEY and CDR2 is SVGAGI.

The chain joins TRBV20-1 to TRBJ2-7, with D hard to call. There are 14 residues in the CDR3. Germline loops: CDR1 DFQATT, CDR2 SNEGSKA (reference sequence). Deletions cut 2 bases from V and 0 bases from J, with 11 bases between. CDR3: CSARTAHNSYEQYF. CDR3 nucleotides: TGCAGTGCTAGAACTGCACATAACTCCTACGAGCAGTACTTC.

The V gene is TRBV18, the J gene TRBJ2-2; D possibly corresponds to TRBD1 (5 bases). Germline values: CDR1 KGHSH, CDR2 LQKENI. This CDR3 has 16 residues. V was shortened by 1 base and J by 0 bases, with 9 bases between the two germline ends. The CDR3 sequence is CASSPLAQANTGELFF. CDR3 sequence (DNA): TGTGCCAGCTCACCACTTGCACAGGCGAACACCGGGGAGCTGTTTTTT.

This clonotype appeared many times. The gene calls are TRBV29-1 and TRBJ1-2, with 9 bases identical to TRBD1. The CDR3 length is 13 residues. Germline V lookup: CDR1 SQVTM, CDR2 ANQGSEA. J was trimmed by 8 bases and V by 6 bases; bases with no gene match: 10. CDR3 amino acids: CSVGDRVQGGYTF. The CDR3 region has the DNA TGCAGCGTGGGGGACAGGGTACAGGGGGGCTACACCTTC.

This clonotype was picked up many times. The gene calls are TRBV7-2 and TRBJ2-1, with 7 bases that match TRBD2. The CDR3 spans 15 residues. The germline CDR1 and CDR2 sequences are SGHTA and FQGNSA. V lost 4 bases and J lost 7; bases outside the gene matches: 10. CDR3 in amino acids: CASSSFLGGVNEQFF. Here the CDR3 DNA reads TGTGCCAGCAGCTCATTTTTGGGAGGGGTGAATGAGCAGTTCTTC.

The V gene is TRBV7-8, the J gene TRBJ2-6; weak D call: TRBD1 (6 bases). The germline CDR1 and CDR2 sequences are SGHVS and FQNEAQ. Trimming removed 5 bases from V and 3 bases from J, with 11 bases in between. This CDR3 contains 15 residues. CDR3 amino acids: CASSTQGFGANVLTF. CDR3 DNA sequence: TGTGCCAGCAGCACACAGGGCTTTGGGGCCAACGTCCTGACTTTC. The full variable domain, completed using reference TRBV7-8 and TRBJ2-6, is GAGVSQSPRYKVAKRGQDVALRCDPISGHVSLFWYQQALGQGPEFLTYFQNEAQLDKSGLPSDRFFAERPEGSVSTLKIQRTQQEDSAVYLCASSTQGFGANVLTFGAGSRLTVL.

This clonotype was observed a handful of times. The rearrangement uses TRBV27 and TRBJ2-1, with 7 bases fitting TRBD2. The CDR3 runs 16 residues. Germline values: CDR1 MNHEY, CDR2 SMNVEV (reference sequence). With 7 bases clipped from V and 3 bases from J, the junction kept 12 bases outside the gene matches. The CDR3 here is CASKSGGGSFYNEQFF. The CDR3 DNA reads as TGTGCCAGCAAGTCAGGTGGCGGGAGCTTCTACAATGAGCAGTTCTTC.

This clonotype was counted many times. The chain carries TRBV30 and TRBJ2-3; D is undetermined. Trimming pared 0 bases from V and 0 bases from J, leaving 7 bases between. Per the germline V gene, CDR1 is GTSNPN and CDR2 is SVGIG (reference sequence). This CDR3 comprises 14 residues. CDR3 coding DNA: TGTGCCTGGAGTGTAGGCCTTAGCACAGATACGCAGTATTTT. As protein: CAWSVGLSTDTQYF.

The chain combines TRBV13 with TRBJ1-2; 11 positions agree with TRBD1. CDR3 length: 16 amino acids. Germline V gives CDR1 PRHDT, CDR2 FYEKMQ (reference sequence). Trimming took 6 bases from V and 2 from J; bases not matched to a gene: 8. The CDR3 sequence is CASSSGGDRGNYGYTF. CDR3 coding DNA: TGTGCCAGCAGTTCTGGCGGGGACAGGGGGAACTATGGCTACACCTTC.

The chain employs TRBV6-2 or TRBV6-3 and TRBJ2-6, with TRBD2 as a possible D gene (6 bases). CDR1 and CDR2 from the germline V gene are MNHEY and SVGEGT. Trimming pared 5 bases from V and 0 bases from J, leaving 20 bases between. This CDR3 contains 19 residues. The CDR3 DNA follows: TGTGCCAGCAGTAACCTTCCCTTACGGGACTTCTCTGGGGCCAACGTCCTGACTTTC. Translation gives CASSNLPLRDFSGANVLTF.

This clonotype was recorded at least ten times. The chain employs TRBV6-2 or TRBV6-3 and TRBJ2-3; 7 bases fit TRBD2. The CDR3 has 15 residues. Trimming at V came to 7 bases and at J to 4 bases, leaving 11 bases not matched to a gene. Germline loops: CDR1 MNHEY, CDR2 SVGEGT. CDR3 bases: TGTGCCAGCACTTCTGCGGGAGTACGAGCAGATACGCAGTATTTT. This translates into CASTSAGVRADTQYF.

This clonotype was found a few times. CDR3 region: CASSQDPRGQGASGYTF. The CDR3, as DNA: TGCGCCAGCAGCCAAGATCCGAGGGGACAGGGGGCGAGTGGCTACACCTTC. This rearrangement joins TRBV4-3 to TRBJ1-2, with 12 bases matching TRBD1. The junction had 9 bases not matched to a gene; V was cut back by 0 bases and J by 7 bases. The germline V gene encodes CDR1 LGHNA and CDR2 YSLEER. This CDR3 spans 17 amino acids.

This clonotype was recorded a few times. V is TRBV7-2 and J is TRBJ1-5; weak D call: TRBD1 (5 bases). Germline CDR1 reads SGHTA; CDR2 reads FQGNSA. Trimming removed 1 base at V and 2 bases at J, with 9 bases between. The CDR3 has 15 amino acids. CDR3 in DNA: TGTGCCAGCAGCTTAGAGGGGAGTGGCAATCAGCCCCAGCATTTT. Residues: CASSLEGSGNQPQHF.

There are a few counts of this clonotype. The V and J genes are TRBV5-4 and TRBJ2-3; D not resolved. V shed 0 bases and J shed 10 bases, with 9 bases lying between them. There are 12 residues in the CDR3. Germline CDR1 is SGHNT and CDR2 is YYREEE (reference sequence). For the CDR3, the DNA is TGTGCCAGCAGCTTGGCTGGGGTCTCGCAGTATTTT. Residues: CASSLAGVSQYF.

This clonotype was detected a few times. This chain uses TRBV7-9 with TRBJ2-6; no firm D call. Trimming removed 1 base from V and 0 bases from J, with 16 bases in between. CDR1 is SEHNR, CDR2 FQNEAQ, per germline (reference sequence). There are 19 residues in the CDR3. CDR3 residues: CASSLGSPAYSSGANVLTF. The CDR3 nucleotides are TGTGCCAGCAGCTTAGGGTCTCCAGCGTATAGCTCTGGGGCCAACGTCCTGACTTTC. Supplemented by reference TRBV7-9 and TRBJ2-6, the full variable domain reads DTGVSQNPRHKITKRGQNVTFRCDPISEHNRLYWYRQTLGQGPEFLTYFQNEAQLEKSRLLSDRFSAERPKGSFSTLEIQRTEQGDSAMYLCASSLGSPAYSSGANVLTFGAGSRLTVL.

This clonotype was counted at least ten times. V gene TRBV3-1 combines with J gene TRBJ1-3; possibly TRBD1 for D (5 bases). V dropped 0 bases and J dropped 3 bases, with 12 bases sitting between them. The CDR3 is made up of 16 amino acids. Germline CDR1 is LGHDT and CDR2 is YNNKEL (reference sequence). The CDR3 coding sequence is TGTGCCAGCAGCCAAGAGGGCGCAGGGCTTGGAAACACCATATATTTT. It encodes CASSQEGAGLGNTIYF.

This clonotype was detected a few times. The J gene is TRBJ2-3, the V gene TRBV20-1, with D unresolved. The V gene's germline CDR1 is DFQATT and CDR2 SNEGSKA (reference sequence). Trimming left V 5 bases short and J 1 base short, with 4 bases between. CDR3 length: 11 residues. The CDR3 loop reads CSAYRTDTQYF. DNA of the CDR3: TGCAGTGCTTACCGCACAGATACGCAGTATTTT.

The chain has TRBV7-2 and TRBJ2-5, with 10 bases lining up with TRBD1. This CDR3 contains 15 residues. The germline CDR1 and CDR2 sequences are SGHTA and FQGNSA. The ends lost 5 bases at V and 5 bases at J; junction bases unmatched: 8. CDR3 sequence: CASSPGQGVWETQYF. The CDR3 nucleotides read TGTGCCAGCAGCCCCGGACAGGGGGTATGGGAGACCCAGTACTTC.

This clonotype was counted between two and nine times. The chain carries TRBV29-1 and TRBJ1-4; no definite D call. V lost 4 bases to trimming and J lost 5 bases, with 8 bases between them. CDR3 length equals 12 residues. Per germline, CDR1 SQVTM and CDR2 ANQGSEA. The chain's CDR3 is CSVGHQNEKLFF. The CDR3 DNA is TGCAGCGTTGGGCACCAGAATGAAAAACTGTTTTTT. Looking up the rest from reference TRBV29-1 and TRBJ1-4 gives the full variable domain: SAVISQKPSRDICQRGTSLTIQCQVDSQVTMMFWYRQQPGQSLTLIATANQGSEATYESGFVIDKFPISRPNLTFSTLTVSNMSPEDSSIYLCSVGHQNEKLFFGSGTQLSVL.

There are a few counts of this clonotype. The J gene is TRBJ2-7, the V gene TRBV12-3 or TRBV12-4; D call uncertain. V lost 0 bases and J lost 7, with 4 bases in between. The CDR3 contains 11 residues. CDR3 sequence: CASSLAREQYF. For the CDR3, the DNA is TGTGCCAGCAGTTTAGCCAGAGAGCAGTACTTC.